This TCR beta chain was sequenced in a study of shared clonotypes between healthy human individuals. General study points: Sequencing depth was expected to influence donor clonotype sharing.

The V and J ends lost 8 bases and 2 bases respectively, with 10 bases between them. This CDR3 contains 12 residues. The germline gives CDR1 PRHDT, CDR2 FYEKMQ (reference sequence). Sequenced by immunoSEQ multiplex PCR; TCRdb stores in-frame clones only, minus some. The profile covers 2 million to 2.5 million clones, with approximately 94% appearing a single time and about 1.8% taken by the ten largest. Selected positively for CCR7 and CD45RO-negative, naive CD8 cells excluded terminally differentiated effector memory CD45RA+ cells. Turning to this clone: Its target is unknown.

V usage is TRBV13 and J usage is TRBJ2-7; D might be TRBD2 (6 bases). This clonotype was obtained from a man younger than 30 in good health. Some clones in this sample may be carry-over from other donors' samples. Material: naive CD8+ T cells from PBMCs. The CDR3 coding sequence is TGTGCCAGCTGCTCGGGGGCCTACGAGCAGTACTTC. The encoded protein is CASCSGAYEQYF.